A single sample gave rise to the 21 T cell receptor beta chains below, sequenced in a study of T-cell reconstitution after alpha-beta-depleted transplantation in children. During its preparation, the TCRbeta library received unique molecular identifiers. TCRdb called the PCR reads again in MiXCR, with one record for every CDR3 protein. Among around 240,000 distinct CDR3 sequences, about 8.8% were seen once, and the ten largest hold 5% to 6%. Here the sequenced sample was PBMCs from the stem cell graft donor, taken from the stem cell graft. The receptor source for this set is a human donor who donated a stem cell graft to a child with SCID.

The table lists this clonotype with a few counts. In nucleotides, the CDR3 is TGCGCCAGCAGCCAAGGTTTCGGGGCAGCTGAAGCTTTCTTT. Translated, it gives CASSQGFGAAEAFF. The chain uses TRBV4-1 and TRBJ1-1, with a weak D call TRBD1 (5 bases). Trimming left V 1 base short and J 6 bases short, with 12 bases between. The V gene's germline CDR1 is MGHRA and CDR2 YSYEKL. There are 14 residues in the CDR3.

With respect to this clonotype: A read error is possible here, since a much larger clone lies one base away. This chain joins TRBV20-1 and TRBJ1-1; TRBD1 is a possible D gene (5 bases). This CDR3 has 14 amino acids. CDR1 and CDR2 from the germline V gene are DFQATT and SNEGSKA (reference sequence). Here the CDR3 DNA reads TGCAGTGCCCCTGGTTTGGGATGGGGCACTGGAGCTTTCTTT. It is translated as CSAPGLGWGTGAFF.

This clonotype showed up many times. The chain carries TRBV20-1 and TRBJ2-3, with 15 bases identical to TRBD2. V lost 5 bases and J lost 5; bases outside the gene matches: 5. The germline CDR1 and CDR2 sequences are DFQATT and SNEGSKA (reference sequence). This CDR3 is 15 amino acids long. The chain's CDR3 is CSAGLAGGRVDTQYF. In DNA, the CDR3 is TGCAGTGCTGGACTAGCGGGGGGGCGAGTAGATACGCAGTATTTT.

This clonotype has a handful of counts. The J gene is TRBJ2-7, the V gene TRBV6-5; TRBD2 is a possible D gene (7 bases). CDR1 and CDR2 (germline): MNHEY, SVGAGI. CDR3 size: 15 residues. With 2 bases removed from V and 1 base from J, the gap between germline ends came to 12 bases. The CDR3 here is CASSYTRGGSYEQYF. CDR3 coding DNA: TGTGCCAGCAGTTACACGAGGGGGGGGTCCTACGAGCAGTACTTC.

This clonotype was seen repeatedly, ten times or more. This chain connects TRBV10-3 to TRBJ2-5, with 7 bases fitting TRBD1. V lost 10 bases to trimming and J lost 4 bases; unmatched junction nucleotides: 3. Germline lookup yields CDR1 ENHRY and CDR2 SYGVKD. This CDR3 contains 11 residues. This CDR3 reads CATRQGETQYF. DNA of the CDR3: TGTGCCACTAGACAGGGAGAGACCCAGTACTTC.

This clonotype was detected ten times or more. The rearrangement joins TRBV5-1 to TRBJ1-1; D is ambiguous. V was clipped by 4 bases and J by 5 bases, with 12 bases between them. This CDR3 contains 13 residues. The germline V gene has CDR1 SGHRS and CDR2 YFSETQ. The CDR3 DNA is TGCGCCAGCAGCACCGACGGGGAAACTGAAGCTTTCTTT. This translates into CASSTDGETEAFF.

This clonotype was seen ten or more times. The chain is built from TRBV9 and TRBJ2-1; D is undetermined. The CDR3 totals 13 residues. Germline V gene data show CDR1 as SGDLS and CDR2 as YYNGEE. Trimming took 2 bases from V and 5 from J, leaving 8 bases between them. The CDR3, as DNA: TGTGCCAGCAGCGTCCACCGGGACAATGAGCAGTTCTTC. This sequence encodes CASSVHRDNEQFF.

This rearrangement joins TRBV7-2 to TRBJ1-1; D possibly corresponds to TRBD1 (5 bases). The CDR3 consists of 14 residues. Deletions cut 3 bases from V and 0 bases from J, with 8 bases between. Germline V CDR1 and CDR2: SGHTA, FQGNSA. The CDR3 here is CASSFLGVNTEAFF. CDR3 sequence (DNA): TGTGCCAGCAGCTTTCTGGGGGTGAACACTGAAGCTTTCTTT.

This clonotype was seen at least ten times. DNA for the CDR3: TGTGCCAGCTCCCGACAGAATCAAGAGACCCAGTACTTC. Its translation: CASSRQNQETQYF. The V and J genes are TRBV18 and TRBJ2-5; weak D call: TRBD1 (5 bases). This CDR3 is 13 amino acids long. Trimming took 6 bases from V and 2 from J, leaving 10 bases between them. Germline CDR1 reads KGHSH; CDR2 reads LQKENI.

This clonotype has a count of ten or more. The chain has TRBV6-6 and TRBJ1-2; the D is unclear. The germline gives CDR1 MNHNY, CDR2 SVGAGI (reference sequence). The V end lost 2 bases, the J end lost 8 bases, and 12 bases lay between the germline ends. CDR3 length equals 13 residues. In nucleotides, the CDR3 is TGTGCCAGCAGTTACGTACCAGACTCGGGCTACACCTTC. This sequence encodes CASSYVPDSGYTF.

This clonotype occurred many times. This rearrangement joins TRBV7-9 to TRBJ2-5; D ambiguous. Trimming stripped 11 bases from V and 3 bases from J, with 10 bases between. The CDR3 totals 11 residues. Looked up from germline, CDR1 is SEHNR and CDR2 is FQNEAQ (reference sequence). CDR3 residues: CAEEPEETQYF. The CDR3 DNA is TGTGCCGAGGAGCCCGAAGAGACCCAGTACTTC.

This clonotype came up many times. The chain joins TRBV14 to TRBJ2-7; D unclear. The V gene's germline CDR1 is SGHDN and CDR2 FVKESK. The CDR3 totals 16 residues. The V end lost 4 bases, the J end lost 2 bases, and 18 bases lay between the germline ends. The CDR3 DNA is TGTGCCAGCAGCCGCGTTAAGGCCACTGGGGCCTACGAGCAGTACTTC. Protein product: CASSRVKATGAYEQYF.

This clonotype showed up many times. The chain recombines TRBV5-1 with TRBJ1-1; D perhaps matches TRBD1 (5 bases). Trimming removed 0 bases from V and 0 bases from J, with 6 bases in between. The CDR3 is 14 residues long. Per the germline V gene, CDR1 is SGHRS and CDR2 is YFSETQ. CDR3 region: CASSLDRLNTEAFF. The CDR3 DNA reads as TGCGCCAGCAGCTTGGACAGGCTGAACACTGAAGCTTTCTTT.

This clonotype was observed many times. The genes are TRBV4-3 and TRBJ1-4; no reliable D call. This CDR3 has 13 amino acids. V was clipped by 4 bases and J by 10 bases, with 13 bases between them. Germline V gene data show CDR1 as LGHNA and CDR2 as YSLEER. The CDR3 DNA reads TGCGCCAGCAGCCCGAACCCGGAAGGAAAACTGTTTTTT. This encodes CASSPNPEGKLFF.

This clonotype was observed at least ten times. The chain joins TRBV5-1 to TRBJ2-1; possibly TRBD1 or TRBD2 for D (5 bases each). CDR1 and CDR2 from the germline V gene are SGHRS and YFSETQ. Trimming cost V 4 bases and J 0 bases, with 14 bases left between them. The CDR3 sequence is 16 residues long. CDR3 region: CASSLLGVTSYNEQFF. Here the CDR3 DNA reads TGCGCCAGCAGCCTACTAGGGGTTACCTCCTACAATGAGCAGTTCTTC.

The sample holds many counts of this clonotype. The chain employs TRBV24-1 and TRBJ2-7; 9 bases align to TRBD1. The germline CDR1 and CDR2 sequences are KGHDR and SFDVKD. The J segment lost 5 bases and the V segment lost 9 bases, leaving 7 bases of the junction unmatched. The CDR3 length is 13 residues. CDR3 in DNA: TGTGCCACCGGAGACAGGGGGATCGACGAGCAGTACTTC. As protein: CATGDRGIDEQYF.

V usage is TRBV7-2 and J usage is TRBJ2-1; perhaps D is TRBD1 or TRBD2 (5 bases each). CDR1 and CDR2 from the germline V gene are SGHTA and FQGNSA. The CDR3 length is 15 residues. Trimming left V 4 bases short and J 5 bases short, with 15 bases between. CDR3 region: CASSSFGTSNNEQFF. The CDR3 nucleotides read TGTGCCAGCAGCTCCTTCGGGACGAGTAACAATGAGCAGTTCTTC. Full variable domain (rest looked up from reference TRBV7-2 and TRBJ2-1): GAGVSQSPSNKVTEKGKDVELRCDPISGHTALYWYRQSLGQGLEFLIYFQGNSAPDKSGLPSDRFSAERTGGSVSTLTIQRTQQEDSAVYLCASSSFGTSNNEQFFGPGTRLTVL.

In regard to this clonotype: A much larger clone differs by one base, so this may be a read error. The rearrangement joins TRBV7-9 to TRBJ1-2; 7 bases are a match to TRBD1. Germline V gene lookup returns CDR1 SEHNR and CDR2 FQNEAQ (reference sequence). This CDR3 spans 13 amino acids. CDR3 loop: CASSLETGYGDTF. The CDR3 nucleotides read TGTGCCAGCAGCTTAGAGACAGGGTATGGCGACACCTTC.

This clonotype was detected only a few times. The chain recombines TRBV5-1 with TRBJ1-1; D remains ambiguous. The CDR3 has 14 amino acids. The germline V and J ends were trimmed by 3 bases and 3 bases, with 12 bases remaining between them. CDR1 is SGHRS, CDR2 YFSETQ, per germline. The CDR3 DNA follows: TGCGCCAGCAGCTCTGGTCCCATACACACTGAAGCTTTCTTT. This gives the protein CASSSGPIHTEAFF.

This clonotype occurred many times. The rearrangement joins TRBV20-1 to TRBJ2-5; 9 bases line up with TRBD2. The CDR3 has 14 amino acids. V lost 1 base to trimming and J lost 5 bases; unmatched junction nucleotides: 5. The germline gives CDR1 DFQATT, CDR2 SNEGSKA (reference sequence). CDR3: CSARGGTSWETQYF. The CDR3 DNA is TGCAGTGCTAGAGGGGGGACTAGCTGGGAGACCCAGTACTTC.

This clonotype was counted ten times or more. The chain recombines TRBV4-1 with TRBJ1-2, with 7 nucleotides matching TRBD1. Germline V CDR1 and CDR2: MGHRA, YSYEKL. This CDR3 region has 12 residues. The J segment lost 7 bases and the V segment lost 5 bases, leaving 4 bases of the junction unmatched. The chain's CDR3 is CASSARTGGYTF. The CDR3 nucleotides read TGCGCCAGCAGCGCCCGGACAGGTGGCTACACCTTC.